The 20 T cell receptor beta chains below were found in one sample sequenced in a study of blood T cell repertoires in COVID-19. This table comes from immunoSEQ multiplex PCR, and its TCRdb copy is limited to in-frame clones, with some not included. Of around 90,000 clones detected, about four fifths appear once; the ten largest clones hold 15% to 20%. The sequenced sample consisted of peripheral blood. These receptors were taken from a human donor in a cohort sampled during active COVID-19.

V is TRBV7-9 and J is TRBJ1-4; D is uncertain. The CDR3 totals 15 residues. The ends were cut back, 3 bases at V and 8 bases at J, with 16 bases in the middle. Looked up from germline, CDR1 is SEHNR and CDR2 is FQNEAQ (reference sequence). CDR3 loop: CASSLGASGREKLFF. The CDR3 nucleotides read TGTGCCAGCAGCTTGGGCGCTTCGGGGAGGGAAAAACTGTTTTTT.

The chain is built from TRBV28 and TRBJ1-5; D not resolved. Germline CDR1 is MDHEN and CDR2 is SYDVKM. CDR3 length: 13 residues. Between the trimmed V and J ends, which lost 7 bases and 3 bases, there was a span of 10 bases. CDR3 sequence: CASNLYPNQPQHF. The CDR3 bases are TGTGCCAGCAATCTGTATCCCAATCAGCCCCAGCATTTT.

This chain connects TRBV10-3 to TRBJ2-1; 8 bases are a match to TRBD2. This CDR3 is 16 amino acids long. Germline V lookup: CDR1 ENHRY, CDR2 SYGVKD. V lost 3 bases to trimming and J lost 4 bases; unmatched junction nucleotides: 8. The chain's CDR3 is CAISEGGGRSYNEQFF. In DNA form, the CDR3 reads TGTGCCATCAGTGAAGGAGGCGGGAGGAGTTACAATGAGCAGTTCTTC.

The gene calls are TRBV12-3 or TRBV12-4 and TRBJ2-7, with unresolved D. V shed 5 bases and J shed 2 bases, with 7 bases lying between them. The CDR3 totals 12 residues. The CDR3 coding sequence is TGTGCCAGCAGTATCTCGGCCTACGAGCAGTACTTC. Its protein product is CASSISAYEQYF.

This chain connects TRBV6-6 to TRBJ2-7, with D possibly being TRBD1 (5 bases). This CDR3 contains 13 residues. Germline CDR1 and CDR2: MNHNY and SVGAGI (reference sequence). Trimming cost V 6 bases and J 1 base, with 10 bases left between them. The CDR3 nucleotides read TGTGCCAGCAGACATAGGGGATCCTACGAGCAGTACTTC. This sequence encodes CASRHRGSYEQYF.

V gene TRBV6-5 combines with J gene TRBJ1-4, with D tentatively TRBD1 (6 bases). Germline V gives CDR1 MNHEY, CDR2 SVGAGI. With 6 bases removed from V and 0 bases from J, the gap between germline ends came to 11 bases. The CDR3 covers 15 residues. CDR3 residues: CASRVGQTTNEKLFF. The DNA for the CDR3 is TGTGCCAGCAGGGTTGGACAGACAACTAATGAAAAACTGTTTTTT.

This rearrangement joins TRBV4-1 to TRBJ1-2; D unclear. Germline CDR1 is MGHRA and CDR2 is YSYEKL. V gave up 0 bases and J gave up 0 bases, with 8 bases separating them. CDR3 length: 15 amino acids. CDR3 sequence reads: CASSQESRANYGYTF. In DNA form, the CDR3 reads TGCGCCAGCAGCCAAGAGAGCCGAGCTAACTATGGCTACACCTTC.

CDR3 in amino acids: CASSLSGTSGTYEQYF. The CDR3 DNA sequence: TGTGCCAGCAGCTTGTCCGGGACTAGCGGGACCTACGAGCAGTACTTC. The chain employs TRBV7-3 and TRBJ2-7; 13 nucleotides line up with TRBD2. The CDR3 totals 16 residues. J was trimmed by 2 bases and V by 3 bases; bases with no gene match: 4. Germline V gene data show CDR1 as SGHTA and CDR2 as FQGTGA.

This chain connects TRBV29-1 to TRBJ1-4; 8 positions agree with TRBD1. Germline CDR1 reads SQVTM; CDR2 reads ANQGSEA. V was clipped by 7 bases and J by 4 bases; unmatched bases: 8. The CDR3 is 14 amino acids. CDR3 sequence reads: CSASQGGVNEKLFF. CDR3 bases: TGCAGCGCGTCACAGGGGGGAGTTAATGAAAAACTGTTTTTT.

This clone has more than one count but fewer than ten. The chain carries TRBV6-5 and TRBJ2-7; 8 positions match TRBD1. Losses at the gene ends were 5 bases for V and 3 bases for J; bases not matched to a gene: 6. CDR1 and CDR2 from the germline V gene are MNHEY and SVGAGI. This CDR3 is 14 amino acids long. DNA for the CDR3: TGTGCCAGCAGTAGCCGACAGGGGAGCTACGAGCAGTACTTC. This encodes CASSSRQGSYEQYF.

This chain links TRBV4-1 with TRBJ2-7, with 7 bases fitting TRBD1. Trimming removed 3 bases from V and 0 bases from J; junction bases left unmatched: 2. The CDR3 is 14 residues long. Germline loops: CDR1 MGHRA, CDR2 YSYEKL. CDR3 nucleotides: TGCGCCAGCAGCCAGGACAGGAGCTCCTACGAGCAGTACTTC. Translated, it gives CASSQDRSSYEQYF.

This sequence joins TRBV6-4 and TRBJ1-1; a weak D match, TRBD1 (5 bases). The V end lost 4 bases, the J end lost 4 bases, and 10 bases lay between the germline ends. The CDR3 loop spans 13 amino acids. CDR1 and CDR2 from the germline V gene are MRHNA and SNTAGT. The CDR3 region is CASSVTGGTEAFF. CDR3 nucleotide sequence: TGTGCCAGCAGTGTAACAGGCGGCACTGAAGCTTTCTTT.

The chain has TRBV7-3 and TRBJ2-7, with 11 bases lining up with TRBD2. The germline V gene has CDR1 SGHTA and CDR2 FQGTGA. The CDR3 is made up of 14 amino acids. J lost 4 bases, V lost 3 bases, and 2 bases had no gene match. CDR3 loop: CASSFTSGRYEQYF. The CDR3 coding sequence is TGTGCCAGCAGCTTTACTAGCGGGAGATACGAGCAGTACTTC.

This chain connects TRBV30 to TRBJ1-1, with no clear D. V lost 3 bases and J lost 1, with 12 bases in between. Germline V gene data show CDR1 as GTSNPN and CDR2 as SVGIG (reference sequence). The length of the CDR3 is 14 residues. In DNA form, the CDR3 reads TGTGCCTGGAGCCTTACGCTAGGGAACACTGAAGCTTTCTTT. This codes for CAWSLTLGNTEAFF.

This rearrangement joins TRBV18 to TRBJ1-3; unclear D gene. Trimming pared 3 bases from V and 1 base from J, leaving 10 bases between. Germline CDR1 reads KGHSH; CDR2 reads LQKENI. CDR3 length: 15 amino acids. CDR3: CASSPPAASGNTIYF. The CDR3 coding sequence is TGTGCCAGCTCACCGCCTGCGGCATCTGGAAACACCATATATTTT.

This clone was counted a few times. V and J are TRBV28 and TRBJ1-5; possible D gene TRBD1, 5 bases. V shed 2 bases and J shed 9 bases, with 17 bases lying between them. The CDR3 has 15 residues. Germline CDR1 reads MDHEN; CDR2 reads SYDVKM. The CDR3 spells CASSLTTGRDLPQHF. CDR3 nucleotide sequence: TGTGCCAGCAGTTTAACTACGGGCAGGGACTTGCCCCAGCATTTT.

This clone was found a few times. The CDR3, as DNA: TGTGCCAGCAGTGAAGGCGACCTTGGGACTGCCTACTTC. Translation: CASSEGDLGTAYF. The rearrangement uses TRBV25-1 and TRBJ2-7, with D perhaps TRBD2 (6 bases). V was trimmed by 2 bases and J by 13 bases, leaving 18 bases between them. CDR1 and CDR2 (germline): MGHDK, SYGVNS. The CDR3 spans 13 residues.

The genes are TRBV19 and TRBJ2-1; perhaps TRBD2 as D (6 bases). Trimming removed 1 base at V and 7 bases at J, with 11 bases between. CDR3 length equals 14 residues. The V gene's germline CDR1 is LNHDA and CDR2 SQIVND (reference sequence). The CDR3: CASSIVTGRNEQFF. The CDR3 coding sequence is TGTGCCAGTAGTATAGTGACGGGGAGGAATGAGCAGTTCTTC. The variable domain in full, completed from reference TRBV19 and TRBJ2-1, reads DGGITQSPKYLFRKEGQNVTLSCEQNLNHDAMYWYRQDPGQGLRLIYYSQIVNDFQKGDIAEGYSVSREKKESFPLTVTSAQKNPTAFYLCASSIVTGRNEQFFGPGTRLTVL.

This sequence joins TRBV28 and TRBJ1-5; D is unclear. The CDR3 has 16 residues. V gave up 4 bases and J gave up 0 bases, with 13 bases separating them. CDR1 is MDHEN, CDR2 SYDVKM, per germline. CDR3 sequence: CASSSVRSDSNQPQHF. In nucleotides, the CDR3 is TGTGCCAGCAGTTCGGTGCGGTCGGATAGCAATCAGCCCCAGCATTTT.

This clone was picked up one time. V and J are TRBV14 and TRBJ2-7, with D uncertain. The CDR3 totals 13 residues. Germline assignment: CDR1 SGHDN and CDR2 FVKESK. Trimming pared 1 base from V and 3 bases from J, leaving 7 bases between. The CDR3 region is CASSQVGSYEQYF. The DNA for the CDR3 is TGTGCCAGCAGCCAAGTGGGCAGCTACGAGCAGTACTTC. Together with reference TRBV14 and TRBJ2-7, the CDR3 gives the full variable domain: EAGVTQFPSHSVIEKGQTVTLRCDPISGHDNLYWYRRVMGKEIKFLLHFVKESKQDESGMPNNRFLAERTGGTYSTLKVQPAELEDSGVYFCASSQVGSYEQYFGPGTRLTVT.